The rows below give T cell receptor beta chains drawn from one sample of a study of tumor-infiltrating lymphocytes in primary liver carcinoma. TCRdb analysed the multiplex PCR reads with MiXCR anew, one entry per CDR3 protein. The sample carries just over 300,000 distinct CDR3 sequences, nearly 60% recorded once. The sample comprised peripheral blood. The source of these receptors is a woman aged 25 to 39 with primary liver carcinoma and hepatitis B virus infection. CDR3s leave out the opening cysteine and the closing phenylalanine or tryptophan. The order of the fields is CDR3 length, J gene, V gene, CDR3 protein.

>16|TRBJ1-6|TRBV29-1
SVENRGVRNLYNSPLH
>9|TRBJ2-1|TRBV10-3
ASGLANEQF
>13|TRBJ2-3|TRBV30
ALDYSGGPTDTQY
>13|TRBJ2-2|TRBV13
ASSFRGKRTGELF
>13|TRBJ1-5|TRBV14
ASSRDRGANQPQH
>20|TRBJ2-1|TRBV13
ASRSKGLAGGQRSLSYNEQF
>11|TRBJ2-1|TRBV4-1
ASSQVPSDEQF
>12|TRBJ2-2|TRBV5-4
ANTSRANTGELF
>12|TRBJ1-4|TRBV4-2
AGSQGIGDEKLF
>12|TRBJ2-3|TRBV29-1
SVDGVGYTDTQY
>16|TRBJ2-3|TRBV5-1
ASSLGLAGGPLGDTQY
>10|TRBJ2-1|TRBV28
ASSPLDGEQF
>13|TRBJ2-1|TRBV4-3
ASSHADRAVDEQF
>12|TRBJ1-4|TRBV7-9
ASSFAERVEKLF
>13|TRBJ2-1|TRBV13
ASSYESGHHNEQF
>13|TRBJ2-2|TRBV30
TWSVLKGGTGELF
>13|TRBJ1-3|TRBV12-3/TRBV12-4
ASSQYPSSGNTIY
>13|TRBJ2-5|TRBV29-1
SSSSAPGEGETQN
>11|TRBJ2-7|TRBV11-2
ASSLDRNYEQC
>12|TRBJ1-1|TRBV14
ASSRFSPNTEAF
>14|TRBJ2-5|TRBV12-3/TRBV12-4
ANSSDQTAFQETQY
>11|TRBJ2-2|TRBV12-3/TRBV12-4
ASSTLNTGELF
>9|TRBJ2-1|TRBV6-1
ASFLGNEQF
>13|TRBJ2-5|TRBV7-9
ARPMDGYDWETLY
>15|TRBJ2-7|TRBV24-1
ATSDLWQEGVTYEQY
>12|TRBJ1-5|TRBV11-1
PSSLEREGQPQH
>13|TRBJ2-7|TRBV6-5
ASSYSSSRQYKQY
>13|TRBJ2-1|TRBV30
AWSDWLAGVNEQF
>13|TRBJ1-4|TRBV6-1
ASSVTDPTNEKLF
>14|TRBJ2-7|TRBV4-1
ASSRPSTRGSYEQY
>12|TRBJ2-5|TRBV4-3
ASNHTGKQGTQY
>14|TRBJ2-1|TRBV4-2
ANSQLSGWTYNEQF
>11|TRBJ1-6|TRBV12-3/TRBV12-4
ASRGQGNSPLH
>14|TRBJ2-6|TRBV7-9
ASSQSQYSGADVLA
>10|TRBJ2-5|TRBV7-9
ASHRGRETQY
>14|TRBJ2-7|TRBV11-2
ASSLDRQQGRDEQY
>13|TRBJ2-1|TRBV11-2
ASSFAQEIGYEQL
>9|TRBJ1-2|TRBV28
ANRPDSGYT
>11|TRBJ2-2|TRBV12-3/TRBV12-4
TSSLARTGELF
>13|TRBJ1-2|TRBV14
ASSQVGPSGYGYT
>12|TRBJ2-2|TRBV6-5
ASSYQGGTGKLF
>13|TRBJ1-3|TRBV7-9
ASSLMWGSGNTIY
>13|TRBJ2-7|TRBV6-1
ASTERLANTYEQY
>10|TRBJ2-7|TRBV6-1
AGGLSLYEQY
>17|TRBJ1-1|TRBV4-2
ASSQLIPRPGRMKTEAF
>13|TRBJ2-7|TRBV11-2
ASSSGGAPTYEQY
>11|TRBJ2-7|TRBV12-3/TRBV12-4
ASSPPFDYEQY
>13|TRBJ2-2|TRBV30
AWSAPDSKAGELF
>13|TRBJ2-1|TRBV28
ASQTPGRLYNEQS
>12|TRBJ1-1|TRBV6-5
ASRRDRTHTEAF
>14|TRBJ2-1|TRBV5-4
ASSMGVAGGYNGQF
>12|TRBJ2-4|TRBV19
ASCRTSGCDIQY
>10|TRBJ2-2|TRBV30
AWRGGGGELF